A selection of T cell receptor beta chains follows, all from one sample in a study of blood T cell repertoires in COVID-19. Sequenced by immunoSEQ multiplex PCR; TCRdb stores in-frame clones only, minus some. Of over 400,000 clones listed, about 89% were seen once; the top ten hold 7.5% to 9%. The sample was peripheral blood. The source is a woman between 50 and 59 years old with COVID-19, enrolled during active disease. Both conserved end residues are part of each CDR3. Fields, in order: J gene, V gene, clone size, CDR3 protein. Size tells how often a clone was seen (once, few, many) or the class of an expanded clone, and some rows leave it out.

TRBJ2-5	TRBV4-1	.	CASSQAPVETQYF
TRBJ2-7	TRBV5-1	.	CASSLDNSYEQYF
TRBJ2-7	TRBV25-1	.	CASRGSSYEQYF
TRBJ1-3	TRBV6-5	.	CASRKAGHILNTIYF
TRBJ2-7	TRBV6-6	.	CASSYSWTSGDNEQYF
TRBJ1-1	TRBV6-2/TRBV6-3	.	CASSQTEPTNTEAFF
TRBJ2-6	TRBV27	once	CASSFVGGAGANVLTF
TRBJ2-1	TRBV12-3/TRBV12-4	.	CASSWTGGNEQFF
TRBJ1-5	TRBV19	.	CASTTGNQPQHF
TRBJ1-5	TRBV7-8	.	CASSLAGQGSNQPQHF
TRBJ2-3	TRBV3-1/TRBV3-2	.	CASSQEGEGPDTQYF
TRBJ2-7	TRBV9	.	CASSVDRDSYEQYF
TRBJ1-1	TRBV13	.	CASSSRNRVGTEAFF
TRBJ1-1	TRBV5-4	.	CASSFGQGEAFF
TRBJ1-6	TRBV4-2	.	CASSLGDTNSPLHF
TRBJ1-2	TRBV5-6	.	CASSLDRDRGYTF
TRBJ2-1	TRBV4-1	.	CASRQGLNNEQFF
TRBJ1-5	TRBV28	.	CASGQGVYQPQHF
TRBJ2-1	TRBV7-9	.	CASSSPPMRGVFNEQFF
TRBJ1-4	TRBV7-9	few	CASSRGADDNEKLFF
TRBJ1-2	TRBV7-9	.	CASSGDNGYGYTF
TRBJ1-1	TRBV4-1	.	CASSLVFPGGTNTEAFF
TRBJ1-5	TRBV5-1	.	CASSLGQGLNQPQHF
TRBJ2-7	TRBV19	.	CASSPGQGSSYEQYF
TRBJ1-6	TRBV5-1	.	CASSSSGGGTSPLHF
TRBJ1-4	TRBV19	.	CASSFRQGATNEKLFF
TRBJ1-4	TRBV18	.	CASSPDSSTNEKLFF
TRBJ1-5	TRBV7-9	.	CASSLGDRLDQPQHF
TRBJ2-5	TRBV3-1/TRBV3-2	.	CASSKRGGEETQYF
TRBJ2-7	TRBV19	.	CASSRTGPYEQYF
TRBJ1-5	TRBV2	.	CASSADRIGRNQPQHF
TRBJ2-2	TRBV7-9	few	CASSLSEVAGELFF
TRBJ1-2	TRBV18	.	CASSLGGDGYTF
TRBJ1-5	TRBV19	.	CASSGGHHSNQPQHF
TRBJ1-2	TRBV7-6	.	CASSLGPGTGGFGYTF
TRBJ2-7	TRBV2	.	CATTTNYEQYF
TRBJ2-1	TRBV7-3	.	CASSQSPATEQFF
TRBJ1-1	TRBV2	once	CASKLGLLKREAFF
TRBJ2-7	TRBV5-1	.	CASSLVSGGNYEQYF
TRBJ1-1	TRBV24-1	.	CATPYEGNTEAFF
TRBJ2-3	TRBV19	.	CASSGVSLNTDTQYF
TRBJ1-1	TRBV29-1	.	CSADRGRSEAFF
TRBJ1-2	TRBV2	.	CASTHSGGDGGYTF
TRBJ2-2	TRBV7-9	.	CASSLSAGRTGELFF
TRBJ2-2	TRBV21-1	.	CASSKGSRTGELFF
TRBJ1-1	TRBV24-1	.	CATSDLRGEKGPEAFF
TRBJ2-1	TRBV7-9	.	CAGRGSGGDYNEQFF
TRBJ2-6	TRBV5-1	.	CASSSSSDRTGANVLTF
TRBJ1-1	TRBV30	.	CAWSVRGTEAFF
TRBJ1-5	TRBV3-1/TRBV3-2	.	CASSAQGKGQPQHF
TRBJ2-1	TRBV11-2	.	CASSLNGGMNEQFF
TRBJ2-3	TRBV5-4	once	CASRPDRDPLYTQYF
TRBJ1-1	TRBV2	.	CASSETRGAFF
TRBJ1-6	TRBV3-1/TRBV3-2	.	CASSQVLGQGNSPLHF
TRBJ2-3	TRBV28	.	CASTRGHAGTDTQYF